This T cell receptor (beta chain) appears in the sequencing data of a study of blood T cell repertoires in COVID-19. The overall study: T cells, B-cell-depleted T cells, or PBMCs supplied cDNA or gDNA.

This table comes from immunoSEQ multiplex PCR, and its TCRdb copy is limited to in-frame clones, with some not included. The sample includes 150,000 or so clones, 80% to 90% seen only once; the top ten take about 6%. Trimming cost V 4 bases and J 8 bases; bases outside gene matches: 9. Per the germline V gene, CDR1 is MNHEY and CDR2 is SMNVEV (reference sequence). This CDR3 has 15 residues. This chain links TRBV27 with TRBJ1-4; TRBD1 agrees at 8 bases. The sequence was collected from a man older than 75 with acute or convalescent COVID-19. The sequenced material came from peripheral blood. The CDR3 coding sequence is TGTGCCAGCAGTTCCTCAGGGGGCCGGTGGGAAAAACTGTTTTTT. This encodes CASSSSGGRWEKLFF.